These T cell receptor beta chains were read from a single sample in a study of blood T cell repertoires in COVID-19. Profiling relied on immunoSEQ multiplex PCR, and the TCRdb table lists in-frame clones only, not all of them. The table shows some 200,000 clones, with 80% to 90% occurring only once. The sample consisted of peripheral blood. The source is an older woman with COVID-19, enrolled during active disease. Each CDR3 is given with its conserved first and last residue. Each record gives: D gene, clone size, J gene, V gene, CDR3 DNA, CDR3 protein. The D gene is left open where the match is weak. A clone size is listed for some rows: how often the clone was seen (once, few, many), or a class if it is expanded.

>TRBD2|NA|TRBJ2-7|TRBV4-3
TGCGCCAGCAGCCAAGTCTGGAGCGGGAGTTACGAGCAGTACTTC
CASSQVWSGSYEQYF
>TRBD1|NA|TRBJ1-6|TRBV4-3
TGCGCCAGCAGCCAAACGGGACAGCTAAATTCACCCCTCCACTTT
CASSQTGQLNSPLHF
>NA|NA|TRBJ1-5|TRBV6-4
TGTGCCAGCGCCCAGGGCAGCAATCAGCCCCAGCATTTT
CASAQGSNQPQHF
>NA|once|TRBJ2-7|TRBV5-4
TGTGCCAGCAGCTTGGGGGTAGCGTCCTCCTACGAGCAGTACTTC
CASSLGVASSYEQYF
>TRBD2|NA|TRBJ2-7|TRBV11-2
TGTGCCAGCAGCTACAGACCTGGCCTAGCGGGGGCCTACGAGCAGTACTTC
CASSYRPGLAGAYEQYF
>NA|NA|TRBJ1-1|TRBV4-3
TGCGCCAGCAGCCCCCGGGAGAACACTGAAGCTTTCTTT
CASSPRENTEAFF
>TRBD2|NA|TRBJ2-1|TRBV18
TGTGCCAGCTCACCCCAACTAGCGGGAGACCGGAATGAGCAGTTCTTC
CASSPQLAGDRNEQFF
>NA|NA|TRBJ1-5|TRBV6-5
TGTGCCAGCGCTACAGGGTTAGCGAAGCCCCAGCATTTT
CASATGLAKPQHF
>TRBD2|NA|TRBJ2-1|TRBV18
TGTGCCAGCTCACCAACGCTAGCGGGAGATGAGCAGTTCTTC
CASSPTLAGDEQFF
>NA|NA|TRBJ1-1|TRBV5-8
TGTGCCAGCAGCTTGGAAGGCCCGGAGGAGGCTTTCTTT
CASSLEGPEEAFF
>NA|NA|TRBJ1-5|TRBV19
TGTGCCAGTAGTGCCGGGGGACCATATAGCAATCAGCCCCAGCATTTT
CASSAGGPYSNQPQHF
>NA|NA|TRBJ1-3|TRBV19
TGTGCCAGTAGTATAGATAGGACTAGAAACACCATATATTTT
CASSIDRTRNTIYF
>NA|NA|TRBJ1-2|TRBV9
TGTGCCAGCAGCGTAAGGACGGCGAGTGAGGGATATGGCTACACCTTC
CASSVRTASEGYGYTF
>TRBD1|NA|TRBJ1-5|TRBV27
TGTGCCAGCAGATCTGGGCAGGGGGACAATCAGCCCCAGCATTTT
CASRSGQGDNQPQHF
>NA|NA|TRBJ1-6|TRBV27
TGTGCCAGCAGTTTATATCAGGCAATTAATTCACCCCTCCACTTT
CASSLYQAINSPLHF
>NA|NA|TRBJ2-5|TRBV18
TGTGCCAGCTCACCCAGGGGAGGGGAGTCGGAGACCCAGTACTTC
CASSPRGGESETQYF
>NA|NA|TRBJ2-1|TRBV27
TGTGCCAGCAGTTTATCGTCCCTAGCGAAGGGTGAGCAGTTCTTC
CASSLSSLAKGEQFF
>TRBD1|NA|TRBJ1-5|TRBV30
TGTGCCTGGAGTGTACACAGGGGAATTGAGCCCCAGCATTTT
CAWSVHRGIEPQHF
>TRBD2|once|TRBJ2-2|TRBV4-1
TGCGCCAGCAGCCAACTGACTAGCGGGAGGAGTACCGGGGAGCTGTTTTTT
CASSQLTSGRSTGELFF
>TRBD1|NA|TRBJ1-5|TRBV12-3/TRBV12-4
TGTGCCAGCAGTGGACAGGGAAGGCAGCCCCAGCATTTT
CASSGQGRQPQHF
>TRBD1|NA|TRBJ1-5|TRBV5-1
TGCGCCAGCAGCTTGACGGGACAGGAGAACCAGCCCCAGCATTTT
CASSLTGQENQPQHF
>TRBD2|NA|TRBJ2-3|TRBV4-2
TGTGCCAGCAGCCAAGCCCGCCGTGGCGGGAGTTCAGATACGCAGTATTTT
CASSQARRGGSSDTQYF
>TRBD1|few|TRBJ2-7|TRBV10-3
TGTGCCATCAAGGGGACAGGGGGCTCCTACGAGCAGTACTTC
CAIKGTGGSYEQYF
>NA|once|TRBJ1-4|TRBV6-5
TGTGCCAGCAGTTACTCGAATTTAGTGGAAAAACTGTTTTTT
CASSYSNLVEKLFF
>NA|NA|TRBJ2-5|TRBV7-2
TGTGCCAGCAGCTCCACTTGGTACCAAGAGACCCAGTACTTC
CASSSTWYQETQYF
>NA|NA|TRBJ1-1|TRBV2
TGTGCCAGCAGTGAAGGGGGAGGGGATGTCACTGAAGCTTTCTTT
CASSEGGGDVTEAFF
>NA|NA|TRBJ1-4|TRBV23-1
TGCGCCAGCAGTCAATCGACAGGTTATAATGAAAAACTGTTTTTT
CASSQSTGYNEKLFF
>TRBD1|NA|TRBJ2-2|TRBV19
TGTGCCAGTAGCCACTCCCGGACAGGGAGCACCGGGGAGCTGTTTTTT
CASSHSRTGSTGELFF
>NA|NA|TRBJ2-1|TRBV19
TGTGCCAGTAGTATAGAGGGGGCGTTCTATTCTAAGCAGTTCTTC
CASSIEGAFYSKQFF
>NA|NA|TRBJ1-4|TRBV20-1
TGCAGTGCTAGAGGCGGTGAAAAACTGTTTTTT
CSARGGEKLFF
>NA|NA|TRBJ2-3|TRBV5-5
TGTGCCAGCAGCTTGGTTCTTAACACAGATACGCAGTATTTT
CASSLVLNTDTQYF
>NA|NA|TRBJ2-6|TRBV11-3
TGTGCCAGGACATCGAAGAGCTCTGGGGCCAACGTCCTGACTTTC
CARTSKSSGANVLTF
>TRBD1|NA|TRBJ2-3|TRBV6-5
TGTGCCAGCAGTTACTCGGGACAGGGAAGAGATACGCAGTATTTT
CASSYSGQGRDTQYF
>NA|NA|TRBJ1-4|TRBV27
TGTGCCAGCAGTTCCTACGACAGGAACCCAACTAATGAAAAACTGTTTTTT
CASSSYDRNPTNEKLFF
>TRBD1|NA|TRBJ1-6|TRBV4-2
TGTGCCAGCAGCCAAGATTTCAGGGGGAATTCACCCCTCCACTTT
CASSQDFRGNSPLHF
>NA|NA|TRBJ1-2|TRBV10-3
TGTGCCATCAGTGAGTGGGGGCCCGGTGGCTACACCTTC
CAISEWGPGGYTF
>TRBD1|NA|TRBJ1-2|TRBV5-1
TGCGCCAGCAGCCCGGACAGGGATTATGGCTACACCTTC
CASSPDRDYGYTF
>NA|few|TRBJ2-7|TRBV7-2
TGTGCCAGCAGCTTCACGACAGGTAGGAACGGCGAGCAGTACTTC
CASSFTTGRNGEQYF
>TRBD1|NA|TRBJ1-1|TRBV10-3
TGTGCCATCTCTCCTCCAGGGGGGAACACTGAAGCTTTCTTT
CAISPPGGNTEAFF
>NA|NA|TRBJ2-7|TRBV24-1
TGTGCCACCAGTGATCCCGGAACCGCGGCCGAGCAGTACTTC
CATSDPGTAAEQYF
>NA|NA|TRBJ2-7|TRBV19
TGTGCCAGTAGTATAGATGCAGTCTACGAGCAGTACTTC
CASSIDAVYEQYF
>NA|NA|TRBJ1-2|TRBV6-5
TGTGCCAGCAGCCTTGACAGCCTCTATGGCTACACCTTC
CASSLDSLYGYTF
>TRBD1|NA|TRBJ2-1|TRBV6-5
TGTGCCAGTCACCGGGGACAGGACTCCTACAATGAGCAGTTCTTC
CASHRGQDSYNEQFF
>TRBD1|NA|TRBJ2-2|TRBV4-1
TGCGCCAGCAGCCAAGATACAGGGGGAGCCGGGGAGCTGTTTTTT
CASSQDTGGAGELFF
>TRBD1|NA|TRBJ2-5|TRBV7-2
TGTGCCAGCAGCTTAGACAGGGGGCAAGAGACCCAGTACTTC
CASSLDRGQETQYF
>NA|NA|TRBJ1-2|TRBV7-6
TGTGCCAGCAGCCCCGAGGTCGTCGCCCAAAGAGGTGGCTACACCTTC
CASSPEVVAQRGGYTF
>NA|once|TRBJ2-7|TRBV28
TGTGCCAGCAGTTTATTTGAACCAGAGGGTATCGAGCAGTACTTC
CASSLFEPEGIEQYF
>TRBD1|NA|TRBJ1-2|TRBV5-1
TGCGCCAGCAGCTTGGCCGGGGACAGGGGGGAAATGGGCTACACCTTC
CASSLAGDRGEMGYTF
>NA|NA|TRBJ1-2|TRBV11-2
TGTGCCAGCAGCTTAGCCGGACAGTTCTATGGCTACACCTTC
CASSLAGQFYGYTF
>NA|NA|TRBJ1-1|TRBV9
TGTGCCAGCAGCGTAGGATCAATCCCGGGCACTGAAGCTTTCTTT
CASSVGSIPGTEAFF
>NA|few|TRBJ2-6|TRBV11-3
TGTGCCAGCAGCGGGAACAGGGCTGGGGCCAACGTCCTGACTTTC
CASSGNRAGANVLTF